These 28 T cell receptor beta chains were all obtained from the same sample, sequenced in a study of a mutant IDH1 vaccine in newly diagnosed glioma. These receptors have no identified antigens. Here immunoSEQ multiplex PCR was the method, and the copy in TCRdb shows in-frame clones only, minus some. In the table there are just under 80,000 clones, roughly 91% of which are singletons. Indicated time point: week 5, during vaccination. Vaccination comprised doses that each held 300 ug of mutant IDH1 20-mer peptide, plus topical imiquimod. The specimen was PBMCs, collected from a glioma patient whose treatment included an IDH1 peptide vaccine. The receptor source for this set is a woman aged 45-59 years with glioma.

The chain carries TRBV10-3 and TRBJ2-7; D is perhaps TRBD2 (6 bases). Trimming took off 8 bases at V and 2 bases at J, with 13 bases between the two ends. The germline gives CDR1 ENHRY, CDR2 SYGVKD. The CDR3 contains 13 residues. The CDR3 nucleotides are TGTGCCATCGGGGTAGCGGAAACCTACGAGCAGTACTTC. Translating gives CAIGVAETYEQYF.

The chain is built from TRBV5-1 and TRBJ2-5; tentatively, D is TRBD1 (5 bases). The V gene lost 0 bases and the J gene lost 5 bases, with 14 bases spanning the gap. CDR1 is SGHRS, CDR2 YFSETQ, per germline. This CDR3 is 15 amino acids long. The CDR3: CASSLGGQGWETQYF. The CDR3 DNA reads TGCGCCAGCAGCTTGGGTGGCCAGGGTTGGGAGACCCAGTACTTC.

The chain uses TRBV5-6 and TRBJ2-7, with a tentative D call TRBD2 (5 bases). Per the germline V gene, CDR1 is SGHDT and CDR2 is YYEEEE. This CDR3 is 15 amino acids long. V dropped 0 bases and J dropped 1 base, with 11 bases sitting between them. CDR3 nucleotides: TGTGCCAGCAGCTTGGCCATGTGGGAGTCCTACGAGCAGTACTTC. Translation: CASSLAMWESYEQYF. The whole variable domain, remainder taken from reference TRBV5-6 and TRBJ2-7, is DAGVTQSPTHLIKTRGQQVTLRCSPKSGHDTVSWYQQALGQGPQFIFQYYEEEERQRGNFPDRFSGHQFPNYSSELNVNALLLGDSALYLCASSLAMWESYEQYFGPGTRLTVT.

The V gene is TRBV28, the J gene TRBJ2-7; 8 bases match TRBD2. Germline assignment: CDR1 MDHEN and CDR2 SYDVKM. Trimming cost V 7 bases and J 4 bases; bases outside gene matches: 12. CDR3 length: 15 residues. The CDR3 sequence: CASTSGGDLLYEQYF. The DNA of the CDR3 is TGTGCCAGCACCTCGGGGGGGGACCTCTTATACGAGCAGTACTTC.

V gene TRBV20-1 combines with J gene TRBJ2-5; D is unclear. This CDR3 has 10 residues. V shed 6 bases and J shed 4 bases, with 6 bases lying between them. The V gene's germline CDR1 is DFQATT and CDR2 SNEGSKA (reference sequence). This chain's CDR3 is CSAVGETQYF. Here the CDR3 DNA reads TGCAGTGCCGTGGGAGAGACCCAGTACTTC.

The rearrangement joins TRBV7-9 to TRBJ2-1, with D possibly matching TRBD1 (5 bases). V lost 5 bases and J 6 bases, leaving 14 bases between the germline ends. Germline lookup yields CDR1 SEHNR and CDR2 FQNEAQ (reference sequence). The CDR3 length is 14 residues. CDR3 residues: CASSPLLGANEQFF. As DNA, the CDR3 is TGTGCCAGCAGCCCCCTTTTAGGGGCCAATGAGCAGTTCTTC.

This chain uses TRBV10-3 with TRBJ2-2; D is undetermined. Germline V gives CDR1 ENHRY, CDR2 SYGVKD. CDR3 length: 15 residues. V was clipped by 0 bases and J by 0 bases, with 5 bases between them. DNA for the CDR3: TGTGCCATCAGTGAGTCGGGGTCGAACACCGGGGAGCTGTTTTTT. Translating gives CAISESGSNTGELFF.

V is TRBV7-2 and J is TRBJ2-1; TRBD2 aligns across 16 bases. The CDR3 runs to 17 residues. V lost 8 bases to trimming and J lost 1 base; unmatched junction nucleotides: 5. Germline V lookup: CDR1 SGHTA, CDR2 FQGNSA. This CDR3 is CASRGLAGGRSYNEQFF. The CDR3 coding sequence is TGTGCCAGCCGGGGACTAGCGGGAGGGAGGTCCTACAATGAGCAGTTCTTC.

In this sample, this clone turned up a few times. The CDR3 is CASSVAGTSGYEQYF. In DNA form, the CDR3 reads TGTGCCAGCAGCGTAGCCGGGACTAGCGGGTACGAGCAGTACTTC. This chain uses TRBV9 with TRBJ2-7, with 12 bases that match TRBD2. After removal of 0 bases from V and 4 bases from J, the junction contained 2 bases not matched to a gene. The germline V gene encodes CDR1 SGDLS and CDR2 YYNGEE. This CDR3 is 15 amino acids long. The full variable domain, with the rest looked up from reference TRBV9 and TRBJ2-7, is DSGVTQTPKHLITATGQRVTLRCSPRSGDLSVYWYQQSLDQGLQFLIQYYNGEERAKGNILERFSAQQFPDLHSELNLSSLELGDSALYFCASSVAGTSGYEQYFGPGTRLTVT.

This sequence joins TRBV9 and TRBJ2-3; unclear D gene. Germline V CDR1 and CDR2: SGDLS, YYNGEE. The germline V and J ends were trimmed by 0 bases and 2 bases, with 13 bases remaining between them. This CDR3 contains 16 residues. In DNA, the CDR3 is TGTGCCAGCAGCGTAGGTGCCGGATCCCACACAGATACGCAGTATTTT. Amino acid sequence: CASSVGAGSHTDTQYF.

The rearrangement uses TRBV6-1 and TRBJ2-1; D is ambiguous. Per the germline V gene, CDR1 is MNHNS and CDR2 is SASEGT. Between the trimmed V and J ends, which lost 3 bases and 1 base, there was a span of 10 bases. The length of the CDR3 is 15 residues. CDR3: CASSESWGSYNEQFF. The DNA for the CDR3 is TGTGCCAGCAGTGAGTCCTGGGGTTCCTACAATGAGCAGTTCTTC.

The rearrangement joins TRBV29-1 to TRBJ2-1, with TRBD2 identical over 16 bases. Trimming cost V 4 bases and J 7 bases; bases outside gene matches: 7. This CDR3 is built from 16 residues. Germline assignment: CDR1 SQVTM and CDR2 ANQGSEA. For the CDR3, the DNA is TGCAGCGTTGGCGGGACTAGCGGGAGGGCCGTGAATGAGCAGTTCTTC. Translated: CSVGGTSGRAVNEQFF.

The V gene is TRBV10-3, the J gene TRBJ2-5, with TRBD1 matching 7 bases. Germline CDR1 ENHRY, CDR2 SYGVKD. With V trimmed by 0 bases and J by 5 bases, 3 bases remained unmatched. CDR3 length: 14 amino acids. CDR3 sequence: CAISESTQGETQYF. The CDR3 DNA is TGTGCCATCAGTGAGTCGACACAGGGGGAGACCCAGTACTTC.

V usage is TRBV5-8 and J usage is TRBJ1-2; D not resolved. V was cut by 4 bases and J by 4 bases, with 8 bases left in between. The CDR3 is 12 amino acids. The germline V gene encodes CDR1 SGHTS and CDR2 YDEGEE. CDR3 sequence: CASSEQFYGYTF. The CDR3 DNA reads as TGTGCCAGCAGCGAACAGTTCTATGGCTACACCTTC.

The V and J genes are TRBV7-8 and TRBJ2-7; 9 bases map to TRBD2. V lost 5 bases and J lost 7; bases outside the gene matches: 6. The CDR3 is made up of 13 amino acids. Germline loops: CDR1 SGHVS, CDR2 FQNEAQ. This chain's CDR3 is CASSQKSGGEQYF. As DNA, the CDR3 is TGTGCCAGCAGCCAAAAAAGCGGGGGGGAGCAGTACTTC.

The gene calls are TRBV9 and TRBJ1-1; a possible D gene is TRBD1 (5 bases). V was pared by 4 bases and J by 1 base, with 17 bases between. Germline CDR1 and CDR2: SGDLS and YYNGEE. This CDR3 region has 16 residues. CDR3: CASSSPLGERNTEAFF. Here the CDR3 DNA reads TGTGCCAGCAGCTCGCCCTTGGGGGAGAGGAACACTGAAGCTTTCTTT.

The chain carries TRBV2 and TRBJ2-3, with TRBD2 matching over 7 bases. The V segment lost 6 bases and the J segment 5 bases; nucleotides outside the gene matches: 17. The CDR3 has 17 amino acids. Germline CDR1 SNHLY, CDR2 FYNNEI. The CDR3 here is CASRGGATRKREDTQYF. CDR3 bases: TGTGCCAGCAGGGGAGGGGCTACCAGAAAAAGGGAAGATACGCAGTATTTT.

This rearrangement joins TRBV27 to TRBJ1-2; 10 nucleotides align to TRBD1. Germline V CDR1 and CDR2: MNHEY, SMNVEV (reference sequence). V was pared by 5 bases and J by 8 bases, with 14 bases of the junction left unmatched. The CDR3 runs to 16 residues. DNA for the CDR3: TGTGCCAGCAGTACGATCGGGACAGGGGCGTTAGGGGGCTACACCTTC. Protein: CASSTIGTGALGGYTF.

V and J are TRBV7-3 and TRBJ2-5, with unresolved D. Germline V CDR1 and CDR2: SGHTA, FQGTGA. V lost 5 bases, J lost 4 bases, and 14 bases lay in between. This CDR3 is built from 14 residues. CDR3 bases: TGTGCCAGCAGCGTTACGAGTCTTGGAGAGACCCAGTACTTC. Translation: CASSVTSLGETQYF.

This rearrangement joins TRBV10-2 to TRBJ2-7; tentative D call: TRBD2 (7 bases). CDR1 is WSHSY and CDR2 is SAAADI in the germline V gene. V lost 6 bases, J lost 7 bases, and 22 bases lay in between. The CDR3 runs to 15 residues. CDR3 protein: CASSKWSRGAKEQYF. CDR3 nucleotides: TGCGCCAGCAGCAAATGGAGTCGGGGGGCGAAAGAGCAGTACTTC.

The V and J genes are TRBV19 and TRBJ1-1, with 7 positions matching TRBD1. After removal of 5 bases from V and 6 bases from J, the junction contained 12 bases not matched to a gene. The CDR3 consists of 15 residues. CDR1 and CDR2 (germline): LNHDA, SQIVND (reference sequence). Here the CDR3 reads CASSPDRPRGAEAFF. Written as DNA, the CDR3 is TGTGCCAGTAGTCCGGACAGGCCCCGGGGCGCTGAAGCTTTCTTT.

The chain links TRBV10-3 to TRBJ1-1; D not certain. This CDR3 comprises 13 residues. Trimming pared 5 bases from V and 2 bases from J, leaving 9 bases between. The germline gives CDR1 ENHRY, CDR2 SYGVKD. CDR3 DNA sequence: TGTGCCATCAGTCACGACACTAACACTGAAGCTTTCTTT. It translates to CAISHDTNTEAFF.

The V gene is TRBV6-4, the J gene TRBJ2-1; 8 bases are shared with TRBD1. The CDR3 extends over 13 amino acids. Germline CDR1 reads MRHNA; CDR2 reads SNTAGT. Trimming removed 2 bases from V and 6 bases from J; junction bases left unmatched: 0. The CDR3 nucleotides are TGTGCCAGCAGTGACGGGACAGGCAATGAGCAGTTCTTC. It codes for CASSDGTGNEQFF.

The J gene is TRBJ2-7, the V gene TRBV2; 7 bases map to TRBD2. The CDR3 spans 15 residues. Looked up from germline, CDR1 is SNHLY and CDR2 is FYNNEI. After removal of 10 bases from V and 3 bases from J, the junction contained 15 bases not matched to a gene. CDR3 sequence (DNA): TGTGCCACCAACACTGGCGGGAGAGGTGGCTACGAGCAGTACTTC. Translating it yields CATNTGGRGGYEQYF.

CDR3 sequence (DNA): TGTGCCAGTAGTATAGTGAGCGGGGAGACCCAGTACTTC. This gives the protein CASSIVSGETQYF. The chain uses TRBV19 and TRBJ2-5, with D perhaps TRBD2 (6 bases). The V end lost 1 base, the J end lost 5 bases, and 8 bases lay between the germline ends. CDR1 is LNHDA and CDR2 is SQIVND in the germline V gene (reference sequence). The CDR3 extends over 13 amino acids. Together with reference TRBV19 and TRBJ2-5, the CDR3 gives the full variable domain: DGGITQSPKYLFRKEGQNVTLSCEQNLNHDAMYWYRQDPGQGLRLIYYSQIVNDFQKGDIAEGYSVSREKKESFPLTVTSAQKNPTAFYLCASSIVSGETQYFGPGTRLLVL.

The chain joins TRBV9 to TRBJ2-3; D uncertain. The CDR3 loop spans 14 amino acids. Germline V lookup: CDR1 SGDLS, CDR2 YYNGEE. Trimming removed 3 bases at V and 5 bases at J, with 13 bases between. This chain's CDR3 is CASSARTHEDTQYF. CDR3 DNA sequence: TGTGCCAGCAGCGCAAGGACCCACGAAGATACGCAGTATTTT.

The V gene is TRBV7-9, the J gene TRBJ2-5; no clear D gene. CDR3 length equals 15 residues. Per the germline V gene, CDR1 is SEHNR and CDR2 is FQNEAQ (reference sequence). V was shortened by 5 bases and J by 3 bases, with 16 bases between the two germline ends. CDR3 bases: TGTGCCAGCAGCCTAGGTCGGCAGACCGAAGAGACCCAGTACTTC. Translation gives CASSLGRQTEETQYF.

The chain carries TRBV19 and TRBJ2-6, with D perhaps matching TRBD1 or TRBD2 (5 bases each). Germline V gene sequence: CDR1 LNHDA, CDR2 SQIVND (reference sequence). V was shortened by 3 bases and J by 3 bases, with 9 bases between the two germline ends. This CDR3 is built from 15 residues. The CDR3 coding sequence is TGTGCCAGTAGTATTGGGACGGGTGGGGCCAACGTCCTGACTTTC. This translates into CASSIGTGGANVLTF. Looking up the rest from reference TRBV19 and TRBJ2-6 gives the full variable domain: DGGITQSPKYLFRKEGQNVTLSCEQNLNHDAMYWYRQDPGQGLRLIYYSQIVNDFQKGDIAEGYSVSREKKESFPLTVTSAQKNPTAFYLCASSIGTGGANVLTFGAGSRLTVL.